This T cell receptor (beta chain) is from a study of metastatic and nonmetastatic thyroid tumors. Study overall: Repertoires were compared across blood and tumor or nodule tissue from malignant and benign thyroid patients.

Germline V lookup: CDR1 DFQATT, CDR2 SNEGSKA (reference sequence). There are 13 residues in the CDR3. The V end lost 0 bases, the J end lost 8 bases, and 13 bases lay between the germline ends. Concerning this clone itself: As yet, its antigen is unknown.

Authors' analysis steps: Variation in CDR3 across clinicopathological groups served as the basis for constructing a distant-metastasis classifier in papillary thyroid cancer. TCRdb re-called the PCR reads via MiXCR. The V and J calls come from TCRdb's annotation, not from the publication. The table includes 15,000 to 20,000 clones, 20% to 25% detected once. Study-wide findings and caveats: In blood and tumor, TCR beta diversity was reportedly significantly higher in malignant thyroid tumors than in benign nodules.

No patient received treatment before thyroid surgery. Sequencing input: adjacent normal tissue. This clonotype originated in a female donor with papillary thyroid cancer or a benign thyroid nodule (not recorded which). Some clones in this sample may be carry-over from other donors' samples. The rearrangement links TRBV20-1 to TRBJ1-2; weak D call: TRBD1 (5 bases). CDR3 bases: TGCAGTGCTAGAGATCTTGGGGGGGAGGGCTACACCTTC. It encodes CSARDLGGEGYTF.